Below, one T cell receptor beta chain is given with its context. Its specificity is not known. From germline, CDR1 is SGDLS and CDR2 YYNGEE. The CDR3 length is 14 residues. V shed 0 bases and J shed 3 bases, with 6 bases lying between them. PCR was performed a second time for roughly 7 to 12 cycles using a sample-barcoded 5' primer and a J-beta primer mix. One entry per CDR3 protein, called by TCRdb with MiXCR from the 5' RACE reads. The sample includes more than 550,000 distinct CDR3 sequences, about a fifth of them seen just once. The data were taken from a study of blood T cells in healthy people across ages. General study points: Across the age range, TCR beta diversity per million T cells fell in a roughly linear way.

The receptor's source is an older man in good health. The sequenced material came from blood. This rearrangement joins TRBV9 to TRBJ2-2; D is tentatively TRBD1 or TRBD2 (5 bases each). This chain's CDR3 is CASSVEGHTGELFF. CDR3 bases: TGTGCCAGCAGCGTAGAGGGACACACCGGGGAGCTGTTTTTT.